A selection of T cell receptor beta chains follows, all from one sample in a study of identical twins. TCRdb redid the calling of the 5' RACE reads with MiXCR, one entry per CDR3 protein. The repertoire holds approximately 700,000 distinct CDR3 sequences, with about 18% as singletons. This sample also belongs to another study, concerning T cells expressing NK-cell markers.

Source material: PBMCs. The receptor source for this set is a young woman in good health. CDR3s include the opening cysteine and the closing phenylalanine or tryptophan. The order of the fields is clone size, D gene, V gene, J gene, CDR3 DNA, CDR3 protein. D genes are given only for firm matches. The listing skips clone size in some rows; elsewhere it reads once, few, many or a size class.

>NA|TRBD2|TRBV7-2|TRBJ2-7
TGTGCCAGCAGCTTAACTAGCGGCGACGAGCAGTACTTC
CASSLTSGDEQYF
>NA|NA|TRBV24-1|TRBJ2-2
TGTGCCACCAGTGATTCCGGGGCCGGGGAGCTGTTTTTT
CATSDSGAGELFF
>NA|NA|TRBV5-1|TRBJ2-5
TGCGCCAGCAGCTTGGCGGGATCTAACAGAGGAGAGACCCAGTACTTC
CASSLAGSNRGETQYF
>NA|NA|TRBV12-3/TRBV12-4|TRBJ1-1
TGTGCCAGCAGTGTGGAGTATACTGAAGCTTTCTTT
CASSVEYTEAFF
>NA|NA|TRBV7-2|TRBJ2-1
TGTGCCAGCAGCTTAGGGGCTTACACCGAGCAGTTCTTC
CASSLGAYTEQFF
>few|NA|TRBV20-1|TRBJ1-1
TGCAGTGCTAGAGATCGTCTGTGGAACACTGAAGCTTTCTTT
CSARDRLWNTEAFF
>NA|NA|TRBV5-1|TRBJ1-2
TGCGCCAGCAGCTTGGAGAGCACCAACTATGGCTACACCTTC
CASSLESTNYGYTF
>NA|TRBD2|TRBV20-1|TRBJ2-5
TGCAGTGCTAGGGACCGACTAGCGTGGGAGACCCAGTACTTC
CSARDRLAWETQYF
>few|NA|TRBV2|TRBJ2-7
TGTGCCAGCAGTGGATGGGGCGGGACGAGCTCCTACGAGCAGTACTTC
CASSGWGGTSSYEQYF
>NA|NA|TRBV10-3|TRBJ2-3
TGTGCCATCAGTGAACCAGCGGAGGCGTCTAGCACAGATACGCAGTATTTT
CAISEPAEASSTDTQYF
>once|NA|TRBV4-3|TRBJ1-2
TGCGCCAGCAGCTTTACGGGGAACTATGGCTACACCTTC
CASSFTGNYGYTF
>NA|TRBD2|TRBV10-3|TRBJ2-3
TGTGCCATCATGCGGGAGCGTACTACAGATACGCAGTATTTT
CAIMRERTTDTQYF
>NA|NA|TRBV5-1|TRBJ2-6
TGCGCCAGCAGCTTGCATGCTCTGGGGGGCCCGGGGGCCAACGTCCTGACTTTC
CASSLHALGGPGANVLTF
>few|NA|TRBV25-1|TRBJ2-1
TGTGCCAGCAGTGAACGATGGCAGCTCAATGAGCAGTTCTTC
CASSERWQLNEQFF
>NA|NA|TRBV27|TRBJ2-6
TGTGCCAGCAGTTTCTCCGGTAGGGGCGCTGGGGCCAACGTCCTGACTTTC
CASSFSGRGAGANVLTF
>few|NA|TRBV29-1|TRBJ2-1
TGCAGCGTTGATGGCGGGACGGTGAATGAGCAGTTCTTC
CSVDGGTVNEQFF
>few|NA|TRBV5-6|TRBJ2-7
TGTGCCAGCAGCTTGGGGTCCCACTACGAGCAGTACTTC
CASSLGSHYEQYF
>NA|NA|TRBV20-1|TRBJ2-5
TGCAGTGCTCATAGCGGAGTCCGTCAAGAGACCCAGTACTTC
CSAHSGVRQETQYF
>few|NA|TRBV29-1|TRBJ2-7
TGCAGCGTCTCGGGGGGTACAGGGGGCTACGAGCAGTACTTC
CSVSGGTGGYEQYF
>NA|TRBD1|TRBV10-1|TRBJ2-7
TGCGCCAGCAGTCCCGGGACAGGGGAGGGAGGTGTCTCCTACGAGCAGTACTTC
CASSPGTGEGGVSYEQYF
>NA|TRBD2|TRBV7-9|TRBJ2-3
TGTGCCAGCAGGGATGAGCTGGGGGGGGATTGGGATACGCAGTATTTT
CASRDELGGDWDTQYF
>NA|NA|TRBV10-3|TRBJ1-5
TGTGCCATCAGTGAGAAGGGGCATCAGCCCCAGCATTTT
CAISEKGHQPQHF
>NA|TRBD2|TRBV9|TRBJ2-7
TGTGCCAGCAGCGTGTCTAGCGGACCGGGGGAGCAGTACTTC
CASSVSSGPGEQYF
>NA|NA|TRBV5-1|TRBJ1-2
TGCGCCAGCAGCCCCGAACCCCAGGGGTCATGGGGCTACACCTTC
CASSPEPQGSWGYTF
>few|NA|TRBV12-3/TRBV12-4|TRBJ2-7
TGTGCCAGCAACCAGGGGGGATACGAGCAGTACTTC
CASNQGGYEQYF
>few|NA|TRBV12-3/TRBV12-4|TRBJ1-1
TGTGCCAGCAGTTTAGCGCGGAGGACTGAAGCTTTCTTT
CASSLARRTEAFF
>few|TRBD2|TRBV10-3|TRBJ2-7
TGTGCCATCAGGGGAGCGGGGGGGCAAGCATACGAGCAGTACTTC
CAIRGAGGQAYEQYF